The 11 T cell receptor beta chains in this list originate from one sample, sequenced in a study of Ad26.COV2.S vaccination and SARS-CoV-2 variants. Here immunoSEQ multiplex PCR was the method, and the copy in TCRdb shows in-frame clones only, minus some. The data contain 300,000 to 400,000 clones, 80% to 90% of them seen just once; the ten biggest clones take up about 3.4%. Treatment of the sample: 15 to 20 received Ad26.COV2.S at low or high dose, single or two shots; five or six received placebo; per-sample allocation not given. After the first vaccine or placebo injection, samples were drawn on day 63. The material was peripheral blood, obtained in a trial of Ad26.COV2.S vaccine versus placebo. These receptors were taken from a person between 18 and 65 years old who received the Ad26.COV2.S COVID-19 vaccine or a placebo.

The chain combines TRBV3-1 (or the pseudogene TRBV3-2) with TRBJ2-1, with TRBD1 matching 11 bases. Germline V gene lookup returns CDR1 LGHDT and CDR2 YNNKEL (reference sequence). The CDR3 loop spans 19 amino acids. The V segment lost 0 bases and the J segment 0 bases; nucleotides outside the gene matches: 7. The CDR3 region has the DNA TGTGCCAGCAGCCAAGATTGTGGGACAGGGGGTTTCTCCTACAATGAGCAGTTCTTC. Translated, it gives CASSQDCGTGGFSYNEQFF.

The chain uses TRBV7-9 and TRBJ2-2; 7 bases map to TRBD2. Germline V CDR1 and CDR2: SEHNR, FQNEAQ (reference sequence). Losses at the gene ends were 4 bases for V and 7 bases for J; bases not matched to a gene: 12. The CDR3 spans 16 residues. CDR3 sequence (DNA): TGTGCCAGCAGCTCCCTGGTCGTGGGAGGGGACGGGGAGCTGTTTTTT. Translation gives CASSSLVVGGDGELFF.

The J gene is TRBJ1-5, the V gene TRBV7-2; D unclear. The CDR3 loop spans 15 amino acids. V lost 1 base, J lost 0 bases, and 7 bases lay in between. Germline assignment: CDR1 SGHTA and CDR2 FQGNSA. DNA of the CDR3: TGTGCCAGCAGCTTAGAAGGTCTTAGCAATCAGCCCCAGCATTTT. It yields the protein CASSLEGLSNQPQHF.

The chain is built from TRBV5-1 and TRBJ2-5; D is possibly TRBD2 (5 bases). V lost 1 base to trimming and J lost 3 bases, with 7 bases between them. In germline, CDR1 is SGHRS, CDR2 YFSETQ. CDR3 length: 13 residues. The CDR3 region has the DNA TGCGCCAGCAGCTTGTCACTAGAAGAGACCCAGTACTTC. Translating it yields CASSLSLEETQYF.

The CDR3 coding sequence is TGTGCCAGCAGCTTGGCCAGGGATAGCAATCAGCCCCAGCATTTT. The encoded protein is CASSLARDSNQPQHF. This chain connects TRBV5-4 to TRBJ1-5, with D tentatively TRBD1 (5 bases). The CDR3 spans 15 residues. Trimming cost V 0 bases and J 0 bases, with 7 bases left between them. Germline-derived CDR1 and CDR2 are SGHNT and YYREEE (reference sequence).

In nucleotides, the CDR3 is TGTGCCAGCAGTGCTGGGACTGTTCAGCCCCAGCATTTT. Its translation is CASSAGTVQPQHF. V usage is TRBV2 and J usage is TRBJ1-5; a possible D gene is TRBD1 (5 bases). The germline CDR1 and CDR2 sequences are SNHLY and FYNNEI. V dropped 4 bases and J dropped 6 bases, with 10 bases sitting between them. The CDR3 loop spans 13 amino acids.

The chain links TRBV19 to TRBJ1-1; D gene unclear. Germline assignment: CDR1 LNHDA and CDR2 SQIVND (reference sequence). The CDR3 extends over 15 amino acids. The V and J ends lost 3 bases and 4 bases respectively, with 15 bases between them. The CDR3 sequence: CASSIGKGKSTEAFF. The CDR3 nucleotides read TGTGCCAGTAGTATCGGAAAGGGTAAGAGCACTGAAGCTTTCTTT.

The rearrangement links TRBV15 to TRBJ2-2, with D tentatively TRBD1 (5 bases). V shed 0 bases and J shed 4 bases, with 12 bases lying between them. CDR3 size: 16 residues. Germline CDR1 is LNHNV and CDR2 is YYDKDF (reference sequence). In DNA form, the CDR3 reads TGTGCCACCAGCAGAGATTGGCAGGGCGGCACCGGGGAGCTGTTTTTT. This translates into CATSRDWQGGTGELFF.

This chain joins TRBV4-2 and TRBJ2-1; TRBD2 aligns across 11 bases. Per the germline V gene, CDR1 is LGHNA and CDR2 is YNFKEQ. This CDR3 region has 15 residues. V was clipped by 0 bases and J by 12 bases; unmatched bases: 7. CDR3 loop: CASSQEKGSGGAQFF. The CDR3 nucleotides read TGTGCCAGCAGCCAAGAGAAGGGTAGCGGGGGGGCGCAGTTCTTC.

V gene TRBV2 combines with J gene TRBJ1-5; D gene unclear. Germline V gene lookup returns CDR1 SNHLY and CDR2 FYNNEI. Between the trimmed V and J ends, which lost 4 bases and 5 bases, there was a span of 9 bases. This CDR3 has 13 residues. Here the CDR3 reads CASSVEEDQPQHF. CDR3 in DNA: TGTGCCAGCAGTGTCGAAGAGGATCAGCCCCAGCATTTT.

This rearrangement joins TRBV6-5 to TRBJ1-1; TRBD1 aligns across 9 bases. The germline V gene has CDR1 MNHEY and CDR2 SVGAGI. V lost 3 bases and J lost 4; bases outside the gene matches: 3. This CDR3 is 14 amino acids long. CDR3: CASSYGTGFTEAFF. Written as DNA, the CDR3 is TGTGCCAGCAGTTATGGGACAGGGTTCACTGAAGCTTTCTTT.